This T cell receptor (beta chain) was recovered during a study of T cells after yellow fever vaccination. Study as a whole: SMART-Seq v4 Ultra Low Input handled preparation of low-cell-number fractions.

TCRdb used MiXCR to reprocess the 5' RACE reads, holding one entry per CDR3 protein. This sample has some 500,000 distinct CDR3 sequences; around an eighth occur once, and the top ten carry about an eighth. The starting material was PBMCs, obtained on the day of the yellow fever booster vaccination. This sequence originates from a man aged 25 to 45 who received the YFV17D yellow fever vaccine.

Here the CDR3 DNA reads TGCGCCAGCAGCCAAGCTCGCAACGACAGAGCCTACGAGCAGTACTTC. Its protein product is CASSQARNDRAYEQYF. The V call is TRBV5-1, the J call TRBJ2-7; weak D call: TRBD1 (5 bases). The germline V gene encodes CDR1 SGHRS and CDR2 YFSETQ. The CDR3 is made up of 16 amino acids. The V end was cut by 4 bases, the J end by 2 bases, with 19 bases between.